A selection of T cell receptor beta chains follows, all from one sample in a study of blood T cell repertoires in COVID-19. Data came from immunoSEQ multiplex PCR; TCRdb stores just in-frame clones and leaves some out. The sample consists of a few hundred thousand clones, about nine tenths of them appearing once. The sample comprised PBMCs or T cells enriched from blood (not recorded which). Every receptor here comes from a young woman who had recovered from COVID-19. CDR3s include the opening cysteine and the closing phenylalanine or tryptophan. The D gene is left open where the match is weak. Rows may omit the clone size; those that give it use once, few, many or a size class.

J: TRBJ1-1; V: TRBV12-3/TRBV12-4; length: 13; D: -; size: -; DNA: TGTGCCAGCAGTCGACAACTGAACACTGAAGCTTTCTTT; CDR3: CASSRQLNTEAFF
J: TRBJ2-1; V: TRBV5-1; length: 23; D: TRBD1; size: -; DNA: TGCGCCAGCAGCTTGAAGGTTCGAGCGTGGGACAGGACCAACTTAGGACTTATCAATGAGCAGTTCTTC; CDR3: CASSLKVRAWDRTNLGLINEQFF
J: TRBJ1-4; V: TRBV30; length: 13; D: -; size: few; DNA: TGTGCCTGGAGGGCGGTAGGGGATGAAAAACTGTTTTTT; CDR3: CAWRAVGDEKLFF
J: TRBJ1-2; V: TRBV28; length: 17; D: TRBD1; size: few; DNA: TGTGCCAGCAGTTCACCTAACCGGGACAGAGGTAACTATGGCTACACCTTC; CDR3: CASSSPNRDRGNYGYTF
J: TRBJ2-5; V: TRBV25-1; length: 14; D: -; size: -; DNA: TGTGCCAGCACCCCGTTTGGGGGGGCAGAGACCCAGTACTTC; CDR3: CASTPFGGAETQYF
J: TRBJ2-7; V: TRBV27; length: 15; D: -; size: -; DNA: TGTGCCAGCAGTTTATATGGGGGGAGCTCCTACGAGCAGTACTTC; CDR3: CASSLYGGSSYEQYF
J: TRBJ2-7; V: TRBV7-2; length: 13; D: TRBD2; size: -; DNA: TGTGCCACCAGGACTAGCGGGAGTTACGAGCAGTACTTC; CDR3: CATRTSGSYEQYF
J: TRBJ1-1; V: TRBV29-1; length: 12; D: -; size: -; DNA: TGCAGCGTTGACGGCGGAGACACTGAAGCTTTCTTT; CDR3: CSVDGGDTEAFF
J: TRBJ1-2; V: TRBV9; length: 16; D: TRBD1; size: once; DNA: TGTGCCAGCAGCGTAGGGGGACAGGGCCTTAACTATGGCTACACCTTC; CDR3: CASSVGGQGLNYGYTF
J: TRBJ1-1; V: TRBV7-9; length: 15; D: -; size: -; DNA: TGTGCCAGCCGCTCCTCCCTTGGCACGTACACTGAAGCTTTCTTT; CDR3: CASRSSLGTYTEAFF
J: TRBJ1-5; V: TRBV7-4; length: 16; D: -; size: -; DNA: TGTGCCAGCAGCTTAGTCGATGGACAGAGCAATCAGCCCCAGCATTTT; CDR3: CASSLVDGQSNQPQHF
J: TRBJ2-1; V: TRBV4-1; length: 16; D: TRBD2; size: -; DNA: TGCGCCAGCAGCCAGCCGTCTAGCGGCCGATACAATGAGCAGTTCTTC; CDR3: CASSQPSSGRYNEQFF
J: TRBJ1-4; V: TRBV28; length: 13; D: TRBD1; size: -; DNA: TGTGCCAGCGAGGGACAGGGTTTTGAAAAACTGTTTTTT; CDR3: CASEGQGFEKLFF
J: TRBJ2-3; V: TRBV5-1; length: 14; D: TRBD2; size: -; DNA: TGCGCCAGCAGCCCCCTAGCGGAAGCAGATACGCAGTATTTT; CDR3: CASSPLAEADTQYF
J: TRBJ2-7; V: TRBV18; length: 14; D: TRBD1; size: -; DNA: TGTGCCAGCTCACTAGGACAGGGGTTGAGCGAGCAGTACTTC; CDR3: CASSLGQGLSEQYF
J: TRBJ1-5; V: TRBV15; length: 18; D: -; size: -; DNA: TGTGCCACCAGCAGAGATCCTACCAGACAGTGGAGCAATCAGCCCCAGCATTTT; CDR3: CATSRDPTRQWSNQPQHF
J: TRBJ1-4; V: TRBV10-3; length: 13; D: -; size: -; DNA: TGTGCCACCCGCCTCAGGACTAATGAAAAACTGTTTTTT; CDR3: CATRLRTNEKLFF
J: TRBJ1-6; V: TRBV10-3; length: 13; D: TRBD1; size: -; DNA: TGTGCCATCAGTCAGGGGGGAAGGTCACCCCTCCACTTT; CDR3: CAISQGGRSPLHF